This T cell receptor beta chain came from a study of Ad26.COV2.S vaccination and SARS-CoV-2 variants. Looking at the study overall: Donor joined the COV1001 Ad26.COV2.S trial arm.

Sequencing used immunoSEQ multiplex PCR; TCRdb keeps in-frame clones, though not all of them. Of about 390,000 clones in the sample, about 85% were seen once. With respect to this clone: Other DNA sequences in this specimen translate into the identical CDR3.

Germline CDR1 and CDR2: SNHLY and FYNNEI. This CDR3 has 13 amino acids. V was shortened by 2 bases and J by 4 bases, with 6 bases between the two germline ends. Described treatment: 19 received Ad26.COV2.S at low or high dose, single or two shots; about five received placebo; per-sample allocation not given. It was on day 63 after the first vaccine or placebo injection that samples were taken. The V call is TRBV2, the J call TRBJ1-5; no clear D gene. The sample in question was peripheral blood, obtained in a trial of Ad26.COV2.S vaccine versus placebo. The source is a person aged 18-65 years who received the Ad26.COV2.S COVID-19 vaccine or a placebo. This CDR3 reads CASSERRNQPQHF. The CDR3 bases are TGTGCCAGCAGTGAACGGAGAAATCAGCCCCAGCATTTT.